The 31 T cell receptor beta chains listed next were all sequenced from one sample in a study of vaccination and CD4 T cells after COVID-19. Oncomine TCR Beta short-read sequencing was applied to DNA from cultured CD4+ T cells. TCRdb redid the calling of the PCR reads with MiXCR, one entry per CDR3 protein. The profile shows about 15,000 distinct CDR3 sequences, 40% to 60% of them singletons. Regarding treatment: approximately 9-day PBMC culture with coronavirus spike peptide pools or control peptides (ViraFEST assay). Antigen specificity for these receptors is unknown. Sequenced material: CD4+ T cells from blood, cultured in vitro. The receptors come from a human donor who had recovered from COVID-19.

This clonotype was picked up a small number of times. The J gene is TRBJ2-5, the V gene TRBV5-1; 10 bases align to TRBD2. V gave up 0 bases and J gave up 5 bases; unmatched junction bases: 4. Germline V CDR1 and CDR2: SGHRS, YFSETQ. This CDR3 contains 15 residues. This CDR3 reads CASSLEAGGWETQYF. The CDR3 DNA reads TGCGCCAGCAGCTTGGAAGCGGGAGGGTGGGAGACCCAGTACTTC. Complete variable domain (other parts from reference TRBV5-1 and TRBJ2-5): KAGVTQTPRYLIKTRGQQVTLSCSPISGHRSVSWYQQTPGQGLQFLFEYFSETQRNKGNFPGRFSGRQFSNSRSEMNVSTLELGDSALYLCASSLEAGGWETQYFGPGTRLLVL.

This clonotype was counted only a few times. The chain carries TRBV7-2 and TRBJ1-5, with D unclear. Germline CDR1 reads SGHTA; CDR2 reads FQGNSA. V gave up 4 bases and J gave up 6 bases, with 10 bases separating them. The CDR3 sequence is 13 residues long. CDR3 sequence reads: CASSYGGSQPQHF. The DNA of the CDR3 is TGTGCCAGCAGCTACGGAGGAAGTCAGCCCCAGCATTTT.

This clonotype was seen more than once but under ten times. The chain carries TRBV27 and TRBJ2-7; D is possibly TRBD1 (6 bases). The CDR3 spans 14 residues. With 2 bases removed from V and 1 base from J, the gap between germline ends came to 9 bases. Germline V gives CDR1 MNHEY, CDR2 SMNVEV (reference sequence). In DNA, the CDR3 is TGTGCCAGCAGTTTAATGGGGGCGTCCTACGAGCAGTACTTC. Translation: CASSLMGASYEQYF.

This CDR3 is CASSLYPGLAGGPWNIQYF. The CDR3 nucleotides are TGTGCCAGCAGCTTATACCCGGGACTAGCGGGAGGGCCGTGGAACATTCAGTACTTC. The V gene is TRBV7-2, the J gene TRBJ2-4, with 16 bases that match TRBD2. The CDR3 is made up of 19 amino acids. Germline lookup yields CDR1 SGHTA and CDR2 FQGNSA. Trimming cost V 2 bases and J 7 bases; bases outside gene matches: 11.

The genes are TRBV21-1 and TRBJ2-7; the D call in the table, TRBD1, was not verified against the DNA. TRBV21-1 has pseudogene status. The CDR3 is made up of 15 amino acids. CDR3 residues: CATHMGGQSSYEQYF. As DNA, the CDR3 is TGTGCCACCCATATGGGGGGGCAATCCTCCTACGAGCAGTACTTC.

V usage is TRBV25-1 and J usage is TRBJ1-6; the D is unclear. Germline lookup yields CDR1 MGHDK and CDR2 SYGVNS. The V end lost 6 bases, the J end lost 10 bases, and 16 bases lay between the germline ends. This CDR3 contains 14 residues. DNA of the CDR3: TGTGCCAGCAGGAAGATCGGAGATTCATCACCCCTCCACTTT. This codes for CASRKIGDSSPLHF. Complete variable domain (other parts from reference TRBV25-1 and TRBJ1-6): EADIYQTPRYLVIGTGKKITLECSQTMGHDKMYWYQQDPGMELHLIHYSYGVNSTEKGDLSSESTVSRIRTEHFPLTLESARPSHTSQYLCASRKIGDSSPLHFGNGTRLTVT.

The chain recombines TRBV5-1 with TRBJ2-3; 7 nucleotides match TRBD1. There are 14 residues in the CDR3. Germline V gene lookup returns CDR1 SGHRS and CDR2 YFSETQ. The ends lost 2 bases at V and 1 base at J; junction bases unmatched: 1. As DNA, the CDR3 is TGCGCCAGCAGCTTTGGACAGGGCACAGATACGCAGTATTTT. It is translated as CASSFGQGTDTQYF.

V gene TRBV5-1 combines with J gene TRBJ2-7; tentatively, D is TRBD1 (6 bases). The CDR3 sequence is 14 residues long. Germline V gene data show CDR1 as SGHRS and CDR2 as YFSETQ. V was trimmed by 0 bases and J by 4 bases, leaving 11 bases between them. CDR3 bases: TGCGCCAGCAGCTTGGAGGGCAGGGGTTACGAGCAGTACTTC. This sequence encodes CASSLEGRGYEQYF.

CDR3 in amino acids: CASSLDRYQETQYF. Written as DNA, the CDR3 is TGCGCCAGCAGCTTGGACAGGTACCAAGAGACCCAGTACTTC. J is TRBJ2-5 and V is TRBV5-1; a weak D match, TRBD1 (5 bases). The V end was cut by 0 bases, the J end by 0 bases, with 6 bases between. Germline V gives CDR1 SGHRS, CDR2 YFSETQ. This CDR3 has 14 residues.

This clonotype was counted a single time. The chain recombines TRBV18 with TRBJ2-5; D is possibly TRBD2 (6 bases). CDR3 size: 14 residues. Trimming took off 3 bases at V and 2 bases at J, with 10 bases between the two ends. Germline V gene lookup returns CDR1 KGHSH and CDR2 LQKENI. This chain's CDR3 is CASSPMAGQETQYF. For the CDR3, the DNA is TGTGCCAGCTCACCTATGGCGGGACAAGAGACCCAGTACTTC.

The chain employs TRBV5-6 and TRBJ2-7, with 7 bases aligning to TRBD2. The J segment lost 4 bases and the V segment lost 0 bases, leaving 1 base of the junction unmatched. The germline V gene has CDR1 SGHDT and CDR2 YYEEEE. This CDR3 has 13 residues. Written as DNA, the CDR3 is TGTGCCAGCAGCTTGGGCGGGGGATACGAGCAGTACTTC. Residues: CASSLGGGYEQYF.

V gene TRBV5-1 combines with J gene TRBJ2-1; tentative D call: TRBD1 (5 bases). V was cut by 4 bases and J by 10 bases, with 9 bases left in between. Germline V gives CDR1 SGHRS, CDR2 YFSETQ. The CDR3 spans 11 residues. CDR3 region: CASSGAGEQFF. In DNA, the CDR3 is TGCGCCAGCAGCGGGGCAGGGGAGCAGTTCTTC.

The rearrangement links TRBV7-9 to TRBJ2-7; possible D gene TRBD1, 6 bases. Trimming cost V 1 base and J 2 bases, with 9 bases left between them. CDR3 length: 14 amino acids. In germline, CDR1 is SEHNR, CDR2 FQNEAQ (reference sequence). CDR3 amino acids: CASSLVRDTYEQYF. The DNA of the CDR3 is TGTGCCAGCAGCTTAGTCCGGGACACCTACGAGCAGTACTTC. Variable domain in full (rest from reference TRBV7-9 and TRBJ2-7): DTGVSQNPRHKITKRGQNVTFRCDPISEHNRLYWYRQTLGQGPEFLTYFQNEAQLEKSRLLSDRFSAERPKGSFSTLEIQRTEQGDSAMYLCASSLVRDTYEQYFGPGTRLTVT.

The V and J genes are TRBV5-1 and TRBJ1-1; D gene ambiguous. This CDR3 has 14 amino acids. Germline CDR1 reads SGHRS; CDR2 reads YFSETQ. Trimming pared 0 bases from V and 5 bases from J, leaving 11 bases between. CDR3: CASSLDAVWTEAFF. CDR3 DNA sequence: TGCGCCAGCAGCTTGGACGCGGTGTGGACTGAAGCTTTCTTT. Drawing the rest from reference TRBV5-1 and TRBJ1-1, the complete variable domain is KAGVTQTPRYLIKTRGQQVTLSCSPISGHRSVSWYQQTPGQGLQFLFEYFSETQRNKGNFPGRFSGRQFSNSRSEMNVSTLELGDSALYLCASSLDAVWTEAFFGQGTRLTVV.

The sample holds a few counts of this clonotype. This chain connects TRBV7-2 to TRBJ2-5, with 9 positions matching TRBD2. The CDR3 runs to 17 residues. Germline assignment: CDR1 SGHTA and CDR2 FQGNSA. V trimming: 4 bases; J trimming: 4 bases; junction bases outside the gene matches: 13. In DNA, the CDR3 is TGTGCCAGCAGCTATCTAGCGGGACCGATACATGGAGAGACCCAGTACTTC. Translation: CASSYLAGPIHGETQYF.

This chain uses TRBV6-1 with TRBJ1-1, with D unresolved. This CDR3 spans 14 amino acids. Per the germline V gene, CDR1 is MNHNS and CDR2 is SASEGT. Trimming cost V 1 base and J 1 base, with 7 bases left between them. The CDR3 DNA reads TGTGCCAGCAGTGAAGTTGGCGCGAACACTGAAGCTTTCTTT. It codes for CASSEVGANTEAFF.

The V and J genes are TRBV7-9 and TRBJ1-6; D is unresolved. The CDR3 length is 15 residues. Germline V gene lookup returns CDR1 SEHNR and CDR2 FQNEAQ (reference sequence). Trimming cost V 2 bases and J 6 bases, with 11 bases left between them. The CDR3 here is CASSLLGNGNSPLHF. CDR3 DNA sequence: TGTGCCAGCAGCTTACTAGGGAATGGTAATTCACCCCTCCACTTT.

A word on this clonotype: Sequence at one end of the junction differs from germline and may be a read error. This chain links TRBV18 with TRBJ1-5, with a tentative D call TRBD1 (6 bases). CDR3 length equals 15 residues. Germline V gene data show CDR1 as KGHSH and CDR2 as LQKENI. DNA of the CDR3: TGTGCCGGCTCACCAAGGACAGATAGCAATCAGCCCCAGCATTTT. This gives the protein CAGSPRTDSNQPQHF.

This chain connects TRBV18 to TRBJ2-2; D unresolved. Per germline, CDR1 KGHSH and CDR2 LQKENI. This CDR3 has 13 residues. V was trimmed by 3 bases and J by 5 bases, leaving 7 bases between them. The CDR3 nucleotides read TGTGCCAGCTCACCTGCGGTGACCGGGGAGCTGTTTTTT. Protein: CASSPAVTGELFF.

V and J are TRBV5-8 and TRBJ2-5; TRBD2 matches at 13 bases. The germline V gene encodes CDR1 SGHTS and CDR2 YDEGEE. The CDR3 totals 16 residues. The ends lost 2 bases at V and 1 base at J; junction bases unmatched: 2. In DNA form, the CDR3 reads TGTGCCAGCAGCTTCGGACTAGCGGGAGCCCAAGAGACCCAGTACTTC. Protein: CASSFGLAGAQETQYF.

This chain joins TRBV28 and TRBJ2-4, with D perhaps being TRBD1 or TRBD2 (7 bases each). V lost 6 bases to trimming and J lost 7 bases, with 16 bases between them. CDR3 size: 14 residues. Germline CDR1 and CDR2: MDHEN and SYDVKM. The CDR3 DNA reads TGTGCCAGCAGCGGGGCAGGGGGGGTCAACATTCAGTACTTC. The encoded protein is CASSGAGGVNIQYF. Full variable domain (outside the CDR3, taken from reference TRBV28 and TRBJ2-4): DVKVTQSSRYLVKRTGEKVFLECVQDMDHENMFWYRQDPGLGLRLIYFSYDVKMKEKGDIPEGYSVSREKKERFSLILESASTNQTSMYLCASSGAGGVNIQYFGAGTRLSVL.

This clonotype was found a few times. The chain links TRBV19 to TRBJ1-5, with D perhaps matching TRBD1 (6 bases). The CDR3 length is 14 residues. V shed 7 bases and J shed 4 bases, with 14 bases lying between them. Germline CDR1 is LNHDA and CDR2 is SQIVND (reference sequence). This CDR3 is CASTTARGNQPQHF. CDR3 nucleotides: TGTGCCAGTACCACCGCGAGGGGGAATCAGCCCCAGCATTTT.

This chain connects TRBV15 to TRBJ1-5, with TRBD1 as a possible D gene (6 bases). CDR3 length equals 15 residues. Trimming took off 5 bases at V and 0 bases at J, with 11 bases between the two ends. Germline assignment: CDR1 LNHNV and CDR2 YYDKDF (reference sequence). Written as DNA, the CDR3 is TGTGCCACCAGCGGGGGGACATATAGCAATCAGCCCCAGCATTTT. It translates to CATSGGTYSNQPQHF.

This clonotype is a singleton in its sample. The DNA of the CDR3 is TGTGCCAGCAGCTGGACAGTAGGACACACTGAAGCTTTCTTT. Its translation: CASSWTVGHTEAFF. The rearrangement joins TRBV12-3 or TRBV12-4 to TRBJ1-1; maybe TRBD1 (6 bases). The CDR3 has 14 amino acids. Trimming stripped 6 bases from V and 3 bases from J, with 14 bases between.

This chain joins TRBV28 and TRBJ2-7; D is possibly TRBD2 (7 bases). The germline gives CDR1 MDHEN, CDR2 SYDVKM. Trimming left V 6 bases short and J 2 bases short, with 17 bases between. The CDR3 is 15 residues long. The CDR3 sequence is CASRAGGGAPYEQYF. The CDR3 DNA reads as TGTGCCAGCAGGGCTGGTGGGGGGGCTCCCTACGAGCAGTACTTC.

J is TRBJ1-1 and V is TRBV18; 8 bases line up with TRBD1. V dropped 2 bases and J dropped 0; count of bases not matched to a gene: 5. Looked up from germline, CDR1 is KGHSH and CDR2 is LQKENI. The CDR3 contains 16 residues. CDR3 DNA sequence: TGTGCCAGCTCACCAGGGCAGGGGGCGATGAACACTGAAGCTTTCTTT. It yields the protein CASSPGQGAMNTEAFF.

This clonotype was seen more than once but under ten times. The rearrangement joins TRBV28 to TRBJ2-2; D not resolved. Per germline, CDR1 MDHEN and CDR2 SYDVKM. The CDR3 extends over 16 amino acids. Deletions cut 6 bases from V and 6 bases from J, with 20 bases between. CDR3 in amino acids: CASSQPTARRAGELFF. CDR3 DNA sequence: TGTGCCAGCAGCCAACCGACGGCCCGCCGCGCCGGGGAGCTGTTTTTT.

This rearrangement joins TRBV19 to TRBJ2-3; 10 positions match TRBD2. CDR1 is LNHDA and CDR2 is SQIVND in the germline V gene (reference sequence). The ends lost 7 bases at V and 0 bases at J; junction bases unmatched: 13. The CDR3 loop spans 18 amino acids. The CDR3 bases are TGTGCCAGTAAACCCTCTAGCGGGGGCGACCCTAGCACAGATACGCAGTATTTT. As protein: CASKPSSGGDPSTDTQYF.

This chain uses TRBV1 with TRBJ2-4; TRBD1 is the table's D call and was not checked against the DNA. TRBV1 is tagged as a pseudogene. This CDR3 has 17 amino acids. The CDR3 here is CTSSQLDHRVSKNIQYF. The DNA of the CDR3 is TGCACCAGCAGCCAACTCGATCACAGGGTATCCAAAAACATTCAGTACTTC.

This chain joins TRBV5-1 and TRBJ1-2; TRBD1 agrees at 7 bases. The CDR3 consists of 14 residues. J was trimmed by 2 bases and V by 3 bases; bases with no gene match: 4. Per germline, CDR1 SGHRS and CDR2 YFSETQ. The CDR3 here is CASSSMTGNYGYTF. In DNA, the CDR3 is TGCGCCAGCAGCTCGATGACAGGGAACTATGGCTACACCTTC.

This rearrangement joins TRBV11-3 to TRBJ2-7, with 11 nucleotides matching TRBD2. Trimming removed 4 bases from V and 2 bases from J; junction bases left unmatched: 22. The CDR3 is made up of 21 amino acids. Per the germline V gene, CDR1 is SGHNT and CDR2 is YENEEA. This CDR3 is CASSSTFSGAPLAGGPYEQYF. As DNA, the CDR3 is TGTGCCAGCAGCTCGACGTTTTCGGGGGCGCCTCTAGCGGGGGGCCCCTACGAGCAGTACTTC.